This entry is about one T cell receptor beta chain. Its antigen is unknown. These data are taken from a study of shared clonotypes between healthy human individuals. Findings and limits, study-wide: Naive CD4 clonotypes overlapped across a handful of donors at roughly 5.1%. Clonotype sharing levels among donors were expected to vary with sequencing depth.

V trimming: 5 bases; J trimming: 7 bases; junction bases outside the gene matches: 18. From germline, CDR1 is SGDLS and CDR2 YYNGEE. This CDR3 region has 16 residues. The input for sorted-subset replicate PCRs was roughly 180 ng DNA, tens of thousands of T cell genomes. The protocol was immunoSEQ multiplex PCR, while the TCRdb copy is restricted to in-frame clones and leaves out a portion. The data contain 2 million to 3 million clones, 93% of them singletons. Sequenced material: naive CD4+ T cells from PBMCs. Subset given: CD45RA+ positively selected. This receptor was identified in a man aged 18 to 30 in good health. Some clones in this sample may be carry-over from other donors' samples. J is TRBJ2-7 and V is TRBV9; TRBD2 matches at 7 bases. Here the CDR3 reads CASSAGQGGRSQEQYF. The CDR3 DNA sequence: TGTGCCAGCAGTGCAGGACAAGGCGGGAGAAGTCAGGAGCAGTACTTC.